This T cell receptor beta chain stems from a study of cytomegalovirus exposure and HLA in healthy donors. When sampled, the donors appeared nominally healthy, though they likely had unrecorded immune exposures. The CDR3 is made up of 15 amino acids. To note about this clone: Its antigen is not known.

Findings of the study overall: In a later analysis, HLA-C alleles had the fewest associated TCRs, DRB1 alleles the most.

A multiplex PCR was run with 60 Vbeta primers and 13 Jbeta primers. Clones were read by immunoSEQ multiplex PCR, and TCRdb kept only the in-frame ones, dropping some. The sample lists about 220,000 clones; 75% were seen once. The sequence derives from a woman in her 30s in good health and CMV-seronegative. Sequenced sample: PBMCs. The chain employs TRBV21-1 and TRBJ1-2; TRBD1, as called in the table, went unchecked against the DNA. TRBV21-1 counts as a pseudogene. DNA of the CDR3: TGTGCCACCTCGGGACAGGGGCGACCAACCTATGGCTACACCTTC. Protein sequence: CATSGQGRPTYGYTF.